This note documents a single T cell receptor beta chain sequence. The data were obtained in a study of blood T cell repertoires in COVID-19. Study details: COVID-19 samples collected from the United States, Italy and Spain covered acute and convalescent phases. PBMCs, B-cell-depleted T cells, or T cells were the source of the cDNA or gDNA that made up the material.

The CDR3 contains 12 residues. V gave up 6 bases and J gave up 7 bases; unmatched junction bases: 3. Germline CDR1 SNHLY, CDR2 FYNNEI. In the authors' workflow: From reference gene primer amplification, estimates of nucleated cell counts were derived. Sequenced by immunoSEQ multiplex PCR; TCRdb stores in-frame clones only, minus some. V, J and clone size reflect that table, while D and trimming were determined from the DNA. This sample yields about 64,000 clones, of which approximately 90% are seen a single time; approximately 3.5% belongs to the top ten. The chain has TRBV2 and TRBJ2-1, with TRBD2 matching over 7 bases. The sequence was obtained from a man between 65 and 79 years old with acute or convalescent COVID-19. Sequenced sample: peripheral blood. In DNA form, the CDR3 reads TGTGCCAGCAGCCGGGGGGAAAATGAGCAGTTCTTC. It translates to CASSRGENEQFF.